These 8 T cell receptor beta chains share one sample of origin, sequenced in a study of T cell responses to AZD1222 COVID-19 vaccine. TCRdb keeps only in-frame clones here, not all; method: immunoSEQ multiplex PCR. The repertoire consists of about 190,000 clones, with approximately 91% occurring once and the leading ten covering more than 0.75%. The specimen was peripheral blood, collected on day 0 of AZD1222 vaccination. These receptors all come from an adult in good health.

The gene calls are TRBV11-3 and TRBJ2-1; D not certain. The V end was cut by 1 base, the J end by 7 bases, with 5 bases between. The CDR3 is 12 residues long. The germline V gene encodes CDR1 SGHNT and CDR2 YENEEA. The CDR3 DNA reads as TGTGCCAGCAGCTTAGGGTTTAATGAGCAGTTCTTC. As protein: CASSLGFNEQFF.

The chain recombines TRBV7-9 with TRBJ1-5; D remains unclear. CDR3 length: 12 residues. V lost 1 base and J 7 bases, leaving 5 bases between the germline ends. Germline CDR1 reads SEHNR; CDR2 reads FQNEAQ (reference sequence). CDR3 in DNA: TGTGCCAGCAGCTTAGGGGTGCAGCCCCAGCATTTT. Translating it yields CASSLGVQPQHF.

The CDR3 is CSGGWANEKLFF. The CDR3 DNA reads as TGCAGCGGGGGTTGGGCTAATGAAAAACTGTTTTTT. The gene calls are TRBV29-1 and TRBJ1-4; D not resolved. Germline CDR1 is SQVTM and CDR2 is ANQGSEA. The CDR3 has 12 amino acids. Trimming shortened V by 7 bases and J by 3 bases, and 9 bases separated the two germline ends.

The chain joins TRBV28 to TRBJ2-3, with TRBD2 identical over 8 bases. The trim removed 3 bases at V and 3 bases at J, leaving 5 bases unmatched. Germline loops: CDR1 MDHEN, CDR2 SYDVKM. The CDR3 runs 15 residues. This chain's CDR3 is CASSLGPGGTDTQYF. In DNA form, the CDR3 reads TGTGCCAGCAGTTTGGGTCCGGGGGGGACAGATACGCAGTATTTT. The full variable domain, completed using reference TRBV28 and TRBJ2-3, is DVKVTQSSRYLVKRTGEKVFLECVQDMDHENMFWYRQDPGLGLRLIYFSYDVKMKEKGDIPEGYSVSREKKERFSLILESASTNQTSMYLCASSLGPGGTDTQYFGPGTRLTVL.

This clone was seen once. The rearrangement joins TRBV6-5 to TRBJ1-1; 9 positions match TRBD1. The CDR3 is made up of 14 amino acids. V lost 7 bases to trimming and J lost 2 bases; unmatched junction nucleotides: 5. The V gene's germline CDR1 is MNHEY and CDR2 SVGAGI. In DNA, the CDR3 is TGTGCCAGCATAAACAGGGGGCGAAACACTGAAGCTTTCTTT. This gives the protein CASINRGRNTEAFF.

The chain has TRBV7-2 and TRBJ1-2, with D possibly TRBD1 on 5 matching bases. The germline V gene has CDR1 SGHTA and CDR2 FQGNSA. The CDR3 extends over 15 amino acids. V lost 0 bases to trimming and J lost 7 bases, with 15 bases between them. In nucleotides, the CDR3 is TGTGCCAGCAGCTTAGCGCATCTGGGGCAGGGTGGCTACACCTTC. Residues: CASSLAHLGQGGYTF.

This clone turned up a few times. The V and J genes are TRBV19 and TRBJ2-3, with 16 bases identical to TRBD2. Per the germline V gene, CDR1 is LNHDA and CDR2 is SQIVND (reference sequence). J gave up 6 bases and V 5 bases, and 17 bases lay outside the gene matches. The CDR3 length is 20 residues. CDR3 in DNA: TGTGCCAGTAGTCCGGGACTAGCGGGGGGGCTTGGTTCAACACGGGATACGCAGTATTTT. Encoded protein: CASSPGLAGGLGSTRDTQYF.

This sequence joins TRBV10-3 and TRBJ1-6; 9 bases fit TRBD1. The CDR3 has 17 amino acids. Per the germline V gene, CDR1 is ENHRY and CDR2 is SYGVKD. Trimming took 10 bases from V and 8 from J; bases not matched to a gene: 18. CDR3: CATRGADRGARDSPLHF. The CDR3 DNA sequence: TGTGCCACCCGCGGGGCGGACAGGGGAGCACGCGATTCACCCCTCCACTTT.